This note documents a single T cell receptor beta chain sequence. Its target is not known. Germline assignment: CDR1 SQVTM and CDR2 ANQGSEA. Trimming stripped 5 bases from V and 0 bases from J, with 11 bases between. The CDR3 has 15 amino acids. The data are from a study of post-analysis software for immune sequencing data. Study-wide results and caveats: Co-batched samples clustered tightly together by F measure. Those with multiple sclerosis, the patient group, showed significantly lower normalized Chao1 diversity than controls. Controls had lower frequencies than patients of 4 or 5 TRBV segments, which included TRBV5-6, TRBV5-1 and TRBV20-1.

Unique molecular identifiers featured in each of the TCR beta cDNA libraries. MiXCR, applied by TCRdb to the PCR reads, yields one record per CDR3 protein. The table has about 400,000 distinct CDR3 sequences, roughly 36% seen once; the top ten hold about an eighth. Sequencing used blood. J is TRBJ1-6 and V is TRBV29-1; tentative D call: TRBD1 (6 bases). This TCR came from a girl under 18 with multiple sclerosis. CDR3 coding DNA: TGCAGCGTTAGGACAGAGAGCTCCTATAATTCACCCCTCCACTTT. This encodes CSVRTESSYNSPLHF.